One sample yielded the 21 T cell receptor beta chains listed below, sequenced in a study of T cells in Graves' hyperthyroidism and ophthalmopathy. Authors of the study amplified TCR beta CDR3 regions from RNA transcripts. The HTBI primer set drove a first-round RT-PCR of the TCR CDR3. TCRdb passed the multiplex PCR reads through MiXCR, listing each CDR3 protein once. The sample lists hundreds of thousands of distinct CDR3 sequences; 45% were seen once. The sequencing sample was made of peripheral blood or thyroid tissue (not recorded which). The receptors derive from an adult man with Graves' disease, either hyperthyroidism or ophthalmopathy (not recorded which).

This sequence joins TRBV7-2 and TRBJ2-5; TRBD2 matches 14 bases. The CDR3 is 15 amino acids. CDR1 is SGHTA and CDR2 is FQGNSA in the germline V gene. J gave up 2 bases and V 10 bases, and 6 bases lay outside the gene matches. CDR3 bases: TGTGCCACAGGACTAGCGGGAGGCCCACAAGAGACCCAGTACTTC. Its protein product is CATGLAGGPQETQYF.

CDR3 nucleotides: TGTGCCAGCAGTCTAGAGGACAGGGGTGGGGAAGCTTTCTTT. The encoded protein is CASSLEDRGGEAFF. This rearrangement joins TRBV2 to TRBJ1-1, with 9 nucleotides matching TRBD1. The CDR3 length is 14 residues. Unmatched junction bases numbered 9, after V lost 5 bases and J lost 8 bases. The germline CDR1 and CDR2 sequences are SNHLY and FYNNEI.

Concerning this clonotype itself: Compared with germline, one end of the junction differs, possibly owing to a read error. The J gene is TRBJ1-1, the V gene TRBV5-1; D might be TRBD1 (5 bases). The CDR3 is 14 amino acids. Germline-derived CDR1 and CDR2 are SGHRS and YFSETQ. As DNA, the CDR3 is TGCGCCGGCAGCGATCTCACAGGAGAGGCTGAAGCTTTCTTT. Translated, it gives CAGSDLTGEAEAFF.

This chain links TRBV30 with TRBJ1-2; D unresolved. The germline gives CDR1 GTSNPN, CDR2 SVGIG (reference sequence). Trimming shortened V by 3 bases and J by 2 bases, and 13 bases separated the two germline ends. The CDR3 runs 14 residues. In nucleotides, the CDR3 is TGTGCCTGGAGCGAGGGTGGTGGAAACTATGGCTACACCTTC. Residues: CAWSEGGGNYGYTF. The whole variable domain, filled in from reference TRBV30 and TRBJ1-2, reads SQTIHQWPATLVQPVGSPLSLECTVEGTSNPNLYWYRQAAGRGLQLLFYSVGIGQISSEVPQNLSASRPQDRQFILSSKKLLLSDSGFYLCAWSEGGGNYGYTFGSGTRLTVV.

J is TRBJ2-5 and V is TRBV7-9; TRBD1 matches at 8 bases. CDR1 SEHNR and CDR2 FQNEAQ come from the germline V gene (reference sequence). V was pared by 5 bases and J by 13 bases, with 24 bases of the junction left unmatched. The CDR3 runs 17 residues. The CDR3 DNA reads TGTGCCAGCAGCGGACAGACAGGAGGGAAGACAGGGGCATCCTGGTACTTC. The encoded protein is CASSGQTGGKTGASWYF.

The chain employs TRBV2 and TRBJ2-7, with 10 bases lining up with TRBD2. CDR1 is SNHLY, CDR2 FYNNEI, per germline. Trimming at V came to 7 bases and at J to 3 bases, leaving 3 bases not matched to a gene. The CDR3 is 13 residues long. CDR3 bases: TGTGCCAGCACCGGGACTAGCGTCTACGAGCAGTACTTC. This encodes CASTGTSVYEQYF.

This chain links TRBV12-3 or TRBV12-4 with TRBJ2-7, with D possibly TRBD1 on 6 matching bases. V lost 7 bases to trimming and J lost 3 bases, with 13 bases between them. CDR3 length: 13 residues. CDR3 nucleotide sequence: TGTGCCAGCACCGGGACATCCGACTACGAGCAGTACTTC. This encodes CASTGTSDYEQYF.

Points on this clonotype: The junction shows a germline mismatch at one end, possibly a read error. This chain joins TRBV12-3 or TRBV12-4 and TRBJ1-6; D is unclear. This CDR3 spans 15 amino acids. CDR3 residues: CASSLDTQVVPPLHF. As DNA, the CDR3 is TGTGCCAGCAGCTTAGATACTCAGGTTGTCCCACCCCTCCACTTT.

The chain is built from TRBV11-2 and TRBJ1-1, with a possible D match to TRBD1 (5 bases). CDR3 length: 16 amino acids. Trimming pared 5 bases from V and 5 bases from J, leaving 21 bases between. Germline CDR1 reads SGHAT; CDR2 reads FQNNGV. CDR3 protein: CASSPGVGAPSTEAFF. As DNA, the CDR3 is TGTGCCAGCAGCCCCGGGGTAGGGGCCCCATCTACTGAAGCTTTCTTT.

In its sample, this clonotype was seen a few times. This rearrangement joins TRBV20-1 to TRBJ1-1; D call uncertain. Germline V CDR1 and CDR2: DFQATT, SNEGSKA (reference sequence). The CDR3 length is 10 residues. CDR3 loop: CMGDGTEAFF. In DNA, the CDR3 is TGCATGGGCGACGGCACTGAAGCTTTCTTT.

This chain links TRBV25-1 with TRBJ2-7, with 11 bases that match TRBD1. The junction had 11 bases not matched to a gene; V was cut back by 4 bases and J by 6 bases. The CDR3 is made up of 16 amino acids. Germline CDR1 reads MGHDK; CDR2 reads SYGVNS. The CDR3 region is CASSAPPGQGVSEQYF. CDR3 bases: TGTGCCAGCAGTGCCCCCCCGGGACAGGGGGTAAGCGAGCAGTACTTC.

Ten or more counts support this clonotype. The V and J genes are TRBV29-1 and TRBJ1-2; 7 bases align to TRBD1. V shed 2 bases, J shed 6 bases, and the junction held 3 bases outside the gene matches. Germline V lookup: CDR1 SQVTM, CDR2 ANQGSEA. The CDR3 length is 12 residues. The CDR3 nucleotides are TGCAGCGTTGAACAGGGGGGGGATGGCTACACCTTC. Encoded protein: CSVEQGGDGYTF. The whole variable domain, remainder taken from reference TRBV29-1 and TRBJ1-2, is SAVISQKPSRDICQRGTSLTIQCQVDSQVTMMFWYRQQPGQSLTLIATANQGSEATYESGFVIDKFPISRPNLTFSTLTVSNMSPEDSSIYLCSVEQGGDGYTFGSGTRLTVV.

At least ten counts were recorded for this clonotype. The V and J genes are TRBV2 and TRBJ2-5; no clear D. Germline V gives CDR1 SNHLY, CDR2 FYNNEI. The CDR3 contains 10 residues. V gave up 7 bases and J gave up 1 base, with 1 base separating them. CDR3 sequence: CASIQETQYF. The CDR3 nucleotides read TGTGCCAGCATCCAAGAGACCCAGTACTTC.

This clonotype was seen a few times. The V gene is TRBV20-1, the J gene TRBJ1-3; D not resolved. V lost 5 bases and J 6 bases, leaving 11 bases between the germline ends. The germline V gene has CDR1 DFQATT and CDR2 SNEGSKA (reference sequence). This CDR3 contains 12 residues. This CDR3 reads CSARRQSNTIYF. Written as DNA, the CDR3 is TGCAGTGCTCGGAGACAATCAAACACCATATATTTT.

About this clonotype itself: This sequence may be a read error, since a much larger clone differs from it by one base. The V and J genes are TRBV7-2 and TRBJ1-5; TRBD1 aligns across 8 bases. V lost 4 bases, J lost 6 bases, and 5 bases stayed unmatched. Germline V gene data show CDR1 as SGHTA and CDR2 as FQGNSA. CDR3 length: 14 residues. The CDR3 protein is CASSSDRESQPQHF. As DNA, the CDR3 is TGTGCCAGCAGCTCGGACAGGGAAAGTCAGCCCCAGCATTTT.

The rearrangement joins TRBV29-1 to TRBJ2-5, with TRBD1 as a possible D gene (5 bases). Germline V lookup: CDR1 SQVTM, CDR2 ANQGSEA. V was cut by 7 bases and J by 3 bases, with 15 bases left in between. This CDR3 has 13 amino acids. CDR3 sequence (DNA): TGCAGCGCCGTTGGGGCAGGAGAAGAGACCCAGTACTTC. This sequence encodes CSAVGAGEETQYF.

The chain combines TRBV29-1 with TRBJ2-5, with 7 bases lining up with TRBD1. This CDR3 spans 12 amino acids. CDR1 is SQVTM, CDR2 ANQGSEA, per germline. After removal of 4 bases from V and 3 bases from J, the junction contained 2 bases not matched to a gene. CDR3 in amino acids: CSVVTGEETQYF. As DNA, the CDR3 is TGCAGCGTTGTAACAGGGGAAGAGACCCAGTACTTC.

This clonotype has at least ten counts. V usage is TRBV19 and J usage is TRBJ1-1, with 9 bases matching TRBD1. There are 15 residues in the CDR3. The germline V gene has CDR1 LNHDA and CDR2 SQIVND (reference sequence). V lost 6 bases and J lost 1; bases outside the gene matches: 6. CDR3 bases: TGTGCCAGTAGGCCGTCGGGACAGGGGAACACTGAAGCTTTCTTT. This translates into CASRPSGQGNTEAFF.

The table lists this clonotype with many counts. The chain joins TRBV2 to TRBJ1-6, with D hard to call. The germline V gene encodes CDR1 SNHLY and CDR2 FYNNEI. This CDR3 is 15 amino acids long. With 5 bases removed from V and 4 bases from J, the gap between germline ends came to 12 bases. CDR3 residues: CASSSHEAYNSPLHF. Written as DNA, the CDR3 is TGTGCCAGCAGTTCACACGAGGCGTATAATTCACCCCTCCACTTT.

Comments on this clonotype: This could be a read error, since a much larger clone is one nucleotide away. J is TRBJ1-2 and V is TRBV25-1, with no clear D. The CDR3 consists of 12 residues. The germline CDR1 and CDR2 sequences are MGHDK and SYGVNS. Trimming removed 2 bases from V and 8 bases from J, with 9 bases in between. CDR3 region: CASSELGTGYTF. The DNA of the CDR3 is TGTGCCAGCAGTGAACTCGGAACCGGCTACACCTTC.

The CDR3, as DNA: TGTGCCAGCACCGAGGGGACAGGGCGGAACACTGAAGCTTTCTTT. It is translated as CASTEGTGRNTEAFF. The chain uses TRBV2 and TRBJ1-1; TRBD1 matches at 9 bases. The CDR3 spans 15 residues. The V gene end was trimmed by 7 bases and the J gene end by 1 base; junction bases not matched to a gene: 7. CDR1 and CDR2 (germline): SNHLY, FYNNEI. Using reference TRBV2 and TRBJ1-1 for the parts outside the CDR3, the full variable domain is EPEVTQTPSHQVTQMGQEVILRCVPISNHLYFYWYRQILGQKVEFLVSFYNNEISEKSEIFDDQFSVERPDGSNFTLKIRSTKLEDSAMYFCASTEGTGRNTEAFFGQGTRLTVV.